The 28 T cell receptor beta chains listed next were all sequenced from one sample in a study of cytotoxic CD8 clonotypes in ibrutinib-treated CLL (dated by TCRdb to the early 2020s). The library was obtained by the immunoSEQ multiplex PCR assay. This is the immuneACCESS table as TCRdb keeps it, with only in-frame sequences that have V and J called. A part of the clones is gone; compared with another copy, unresolved V genes explain less than half, and the rest is unexplained. This sample comprises over 9,000 clones, approximately 81% of them detected only once. The ten biggest clones cover 16% of the sample. Reading the label with the study, this specimen's time point is: progressive disease on ibrutinib. The starting material was PBMCs, obtained at disease progression, from a patient treated with ibrutinib. Every receptor here comes from a human donor with chronic lymphocytic leukemia.

This chain connects TRBV6-5 to TRBJ2-2; 8 bases align to TRBD2. CDR1 and CDR2 from the germline V gene are MNHEY and SVGAGI. CDR3 length equals 16 residues. The V gene end was trimmed by 4 bases and the J gene end by 6 bases; junction bases not matched to a gene: 10. This chain's CDR3 is CASSSLIAGRPGELFF. DNA of the CDR3: TGTGCCAGCAGTTCCCTGATAGCGGGGAGGCCCGGGGAGCTGTTTTTT.

Written as DNA, the CDR3 is TGTGCCAGCTCACCAACGGACAGGGGGGGAGGCTACACCTTC. Amino acid sequence: CASSPTDRGGGYTF. The V gene is TRBV18, the J gene TRBJ1-2; TRBD1 aligns across 10 bases. This CDR3 contains 14 residues. J gave up 8 bases and V 2 bases, and 5 bases lay outside the gene matches. Germline CDR1 is KGHSH and CDR2 is LQKENI.

The V call is TRBV7-2, the J call TRBJ1-3, with no clear D. The CDR3 runs 12 residues. Germline-derived CDR1 and CDR2 are SGHTA and FQGNSA. Trimming stripped 3 bases from V and 3 bases from J, with 3 bases between. The CDR3 spells CASSFGGNTIYF. DNA for the CDR3: TGTGCCAGCAGCTTCGGTGGAAACACCATATATTTT.

This chain uses TRBV7-2 with TRBJ2-2; D perhaps matches TRBD1 (6 bases). CDR1 and CDR2 (germline): SGHTA, FQGNSA. The CDR3 length is 13 residues. The ends were cut back, 6 bases at V and 5 bases at J, with 10 bases in the middle. This CDR3 is CASSLRGTGELFF. In DNA, the CDR3 is TGTGCCAGCAGTCTCAGGGGAACCGGGGAGCTGTTTTTT.

This clone was counted a few times. This chain connects TRBV5-8 to TRBJ2-7, with D possibly being TRBD2 (6 bases). This CDR3 has 14 amino acids. Germline values: CDR1 SGHTS, CDR2 YDEGEE. V shed 1 base and J shed 7 bases, with 15 bases lying between them. This CDR3 reads CASSLSLRAGEQYF. In DNA, the CDR3 is TGTGCCAGCAGCTTGTCCCTCCGGGCGGGAGAGCAGTACTTC.

The chain carries TRBV5-1 and TRBJ2-6; 9 positions match TRBD1. The germline gives CDR1 SGHRS, CDR2 YFSETQ. The V gene end was trimmed by 3 bases and the J gene end by 2 bases; junction bases not matched to a gene: 0. The CDR3 totals 15 residues. This CDR3 is CASSWTGAGANVLTF. CDR3 DNA sequence: TGCGCCAGCAGCTGGACAGGGGCTGGGGCCAACGTCCTGACTTTC.

The gene calls are TRBV29-1 and TRBJ2-7; TRBD1 aligns across 7 bases. From germline, CDR1 is SQVTM and CDR2 ANQGSEA. Unmatched junction bases numbered 7, after V lost 5 bases and J lost 0 bases. This CDR3 is 14 amino acids long. The CDR3 loop is CSVLPGQSSYEQYF. For the CDR3, the DNA is TGCAGCGTTTTACCGGGACAGAGCTCCTACGAGCAGTACTTC.

The rearrangement uses TRBV6-6 and TRBJ2-2, with D uncertain. CDR1 is MNHNY, CDR2 SVGAGI, per germline (reference sequence). The CDR3 has 13 amino acids. The germline V and J ends were trimmed by 1 base and 7 bases, with 7 bases remaining between them. The CDR3 loop is CASSYYGIGELFF. In nucleotides, the CDR3 is TGTGCCAGCAGTTACTATGGTATCGGGGAGCTGTTTTTT.

The V call is TRBV11-1, the J call TRBJ2-7; TRBD1 aligns across 8 bases. CDR3 length equals 15 residues. The germline V gene has CDR1 SGHAT and CDR2 FQDESV (reference sequence). J lost 5 bases, V lost 2 bases, and 8 bases had no gene match. The DNA of the CDR3 is TGTGCCAGCAGCTTATCCCGCAGGGGGCAGGACGAGCAGTACTTC. It translates to CASSLSRRGQDEQYF.

The table lists this clone with a count of one. The V call is TRBV10-3, the J call TRBJ2-3; no clear D. V shed 0 bases and J shed 2 bases, with 15 bases lying between them. The CDR3 length is 17 residues. Germline loops: CDR1 ENHRY, CDR2 SYGVKD. CDR3 coding DNA: TGTGCCATCAGTGAGTCAGTGGGCACTGTTCCCACAGATACGCAGTATTTT. This translates into CAISESVGTVPTDTQYF.

The chain carries TRBV19 and TRBJ1-6; D might be TRBD1 (6 bases). With 6 bases removed from V and 0 bases from J, the gap between germline ends came to 21 bases. This CDR3 has 19 amino acids. Germline loops: CDR1 LNHDA, CDR2 SQIVND (reference sequence). CDR3 sequence (DNA): TGTGCCAGTAGAGCCCGGGACAAAGGAAAGAGCTCCTATAATTCACCCCTCCACTTT. Protein sequence: CASRARDKGKSSYNSPLHF.

The rearrangement joins TRBV15 to TRBJ1-1; D ambiguous. V lost 0 bases to trimming and J lost 4 bases, with 15 bases between them. The germline V gene encodes CDR1 LNHNV and CDR2 YYDKDF (reference sequence). The CDR3 is 16 amino acids. The CDR3 spells CATSRDYWARGTEAFF. DNA of the CDR3: TGTGCCACCAGCAGAGATTATTGGGCGCGAGGCACTGAAGCTTTCTTT.

The rearrangement links TRBV7-9 to TRBJ1-2; a possible D gene is TRBD1 (6 bases). The CDR3 runs 12 residues. The V end lost 0 bases, the J end lost 7 bases, and 6 bases lay between the germline ends. Germline V gene sequence: CDR1 SEHNR, CDR2 FQNEAQ (reference sequence). Here the CDR3 reads CASSLAGGGYTF. In nucleotides, the CDR3 is TGTGCCAGCAGCTTAGCAGGGGGTGGCTACACCTTC.

V gene TRBV6-6 combines with J gene TRBJ2-7, with 11 bases fitting TRBD1. J was trimmed by 0 bases and V by 5 bases; bases with no gene match: 3. Germline CDR1 is MNHNY and CDR2 is SVGAGI (reference sequence). The CDR3 sequence is 15 residues long. Here the CDR3 DNA reads TGTGCCAGCAGTAGGACAGGGGGCCCCTCCTACGAGCAGTACTTC. Translation: CASSRTGGPSYEQYF.

This chain links TRBV10-3 with TRBJ2-7; D is unclear. This CDR3 is 14 amino acids long. V lost 10 bases and J lost 2, with 18 bases in between. The germline V gene encodes CDR1 ENHRY and CDR2 SYGVKD. CDR3 sequence: CATQPGVRAYEQYF. Written as DNA, the CDR3 is TGTGCCACCCAGCCTGGAGTAAGGGCCTACGAGCAGTACTTC.

The chain has TRBV10-3 and TRBJ1-1; no clear D gene. The germline V gene has CDR1 ENHRY and CDR2 SYGVKD. This CDR3 contains 12 residues. Trimming cost V 5 bases and J 1 base, with 5 bases left between them. CDR3 sequence (DNA): TGTGCCATCAGTTCAGGGAACACTGAAGCTTTCTTT. Amino acid sequence: CAISSGNTEAFF.

The chain recombines TRBV6-6 with TRBJ2-1; D is perhaps TRBD2 (6 bases). V gave up 6 bases and J gave up 0 bases, with 12 bases separating them. Germline-derived CDR1 and CDR2 are MNHNY and SVGAGI (reference sequence). The CDR3 runs 15 residues. The CDR3 coding sequence is TGTGCCAGCAGGGTTAGCGGATCCTCCTACAATGAGCAGTTCTTC. As protein: CASRVSGSSYNEQFF.

A few counts support this clone. The rearrangement joins TRBV27 to TRBJ2-5; D not resolved. Germline V CDR1 and CDR2: MNHEY, SMNVEV (reference sequence). The CDR3 consists of 14 residues. The V end lost 2 bases, the J end lost 5 bases, and 12 bases lay between the germline ends. The CDR3 bases are TGTGCCAGCAGTTTAAAAGGTTCAGGCGAGACCCAGTACTTC. This encodes CASSLKGSGETQYF.

This chain links TRBV7-2 with TRBJ2-1, with TRBD2 as a possible D gene (6 bases). The CDR3 is 18 residues long. Germline loops: CDR1 SGHTA, CDR2 FQGNSA. Deletions cut 0 bases from V and 3 bases from J, with 18 bases between. Here the CDR3 reads CASSLAGSTGVNYNEQFF. The DNA of the CDR3 is TGTGCCAGCAGCTTAGCCGGATCTACGGGAGTTAACTACAATGAGCAGTTCTTC.

V and J are TRBV19 and TRBJ1-5; 8 bases fit TRBD1. CDR1 is LNHDA and CDR2 is SQIVND in the germline V gene (reference sequence). The CDR3 contains 15 residues. Trimming removed 9 bases from V and 4 bases from J; junction bases left unmatched: 11. The CDR3 here is CASRTDRGGNQPQHF. CDR3 DNA: TGTGCCAGCCGAACAGACAGGGGAGGAAATCAGCCCCAGCATTTT.

This rearrangement joins TRBV19 to TRBJ1-1; D may be TRBD1 (5 bases). The ends were cut back, 7 bases at V and 0 bases at J, with 12 bases in the middle. This CDR3 comprises 14 residues. Looked up from germline, CDR1 is LNHDA and CDR2 is SQIVND (reference sequence). CDR3 coding DNA: TGTGCCAGTACTGGGGGTTTTGTGAACACTGAAGCTTTCTTT. This translates into CASTGGFVNTEAFF.

CDR3 region: CASNAKGGAGTQYF. The DNA for the CDR3 is TGTGCCAGCAATGCTAAGGGGGGGGCCGGGACCCAGTACTTC. The chain joins TRBV2 to TRBJ2-5; tentatively, D is TRBD2 (7 bases). Trimming pared 7 bases from V and 7 bases from J, leaving 19 bases between. In germline, CDR1 is SNHLY, CDR2 FYNNEI. The CDR3 length is 14 residues.

The chain is built from TRBV19 and TRBJ1-2; 9 nucleotides align to TRBD1. Per germline, CDR1 LNHDA and CDR2 SQIVND (reference sequence). This CDR3 has 14 amino acids. The trim removed 5 bases at V and 7 bases at J, leaving 8 bases unmatched. In nucleotides, the CDR3 is TGTGCCAGTAGTCCCCGGGACAGGGTCTTTGGCTACACCTTC. This codes for CASSPRDRVFGYTF.

The chain employs TRBV30 and TRBJ1-5; D unclear. The CDR3 has 12 amino acids. The V end was cut by 0 bases, the J end by 4 bases, with 4 bases between. Germline V gene lookup returns CDR1 GTSNPN and CDR2 SVGIG (reference sequence). This CDR3 reads CAWSVQNQPQHF. The CDR3 nucleotides are TGTGCCTGGAGTGTACAAAATCAGCCCCAGCATTTT.

The V call is TRBV6-1, the J call TRBJ2-1; D gene ambiguous. This CDR3 has 15 amino acids. Trimming removed 2 bases at V and 3 bases at J, with 11 bases between. The germline CDR1 and CDR2 sequences are MNHNS and SASEGT. The CDR3 nucleotides read TGTGCCAGCAGTGAACCCAACCTCCTCTACAATGAGCAGTTCTTC. Amino acid sequence: CASSEPNLLYNEQFF.

J is TRBJ1-4 and V is TRBV11-2; possibly TRBD1 for D (5 bases). CDR1 is SGHAT, CDR2 FQNNGV, per germline. Trimming stripped 1 base from V and 8 bases from J, with 14 bases between. The CDR3 has 15 residues. The CDR3 nucleotides are TGTGCCAGCAGCTTAGGGGTGGGGCGCGGCGAAAAACTGTTTTTT. Amino acid sequence: CASSLGVGRGEKLFF.

The J gene is TRBJ2-5, the V gene TRBV9; D not certain. Germline CDR1 reads SGDLS; CDR2 reads YYNGEE. The CDR3 is 14 amino acids. Between the trimmed V and J ends, which lost 0 bases and 2 bases, there was a span of 8 bases. This CDR3 reads CASSVERYQETQYF. In DNA, the CDR3 is TGTGCCAGCAGCGTAGAGAGATATCAAGAGACCCAGTACTTC.

The chain combines TRBV10-3 with TRBJ1-1; no clear D gene. This CDR3 has 15 residues. Looked up from germline, CDR1 is ENHRY and CDR2 is SYGVKD. Trimming left V 6 bases short and J 1 base short, with 15 bases between. The CDR3 reads CAISSSGMANTEAFF. CDR3 coding DNA: TGTGCCATCAGCAGCAGCGGTATGGCGAACACTGAAGCTTTCTTT.